This T cell receptor (beta chain) was identified during a study of technical replicates of blood from a few donors. Germline V gene lookup returns CDR1 GTSNPN and CDR2 SVGIG (reference sequence). Unmatched junction bases numbered 4, after V lost 2 bases and J lost 2 bases. The CDR3 extends over 14 amino acids. Sequencing was performed with immunoSEQ multiplex PCR; in TCRdb, only in-frame clones are kept and a portion is missing. This table holds some 76,000 clones, roughly 98% found once. The sequence came from a human donor in good health. The rearrangement uses TRBV30 and TRBJ2-7; 9 positions agree with TRBD1. Sequenced sample: T cells isolated from PBMCs. In nucleotides, the CDR3 is TGTGCCTGGAGTACGGACAGGGGAGCCTACGAGCAGTACTTC. This translates into CAWSTDRGAYEQYF.